The clone carrying this T cell receptor (beta chain) has a count of ten or more. The antigen is unknown. The sample originates from a study of neurological immune-mediated disorders. Regarding the study as a whole: Falling below healthy controls, multiple sclerosis showed the least TCR clonal expansion, while HTLV-1-associated myelopathy showed the most. Because no CDR3 amino acid sequences were shared across subjects by expanded clones, private repertoires were suggested in all groups.

With 0 bases removed from V and 5 bases from J, the gap between germline ends came to 16 bases. This CDR3 has 16 amino acids. Germline V gene data show CDR1 as ENHRY and CDR2 as SYGVKD. It was by 5'RACE with 10-nucleotide random UMIs that the cDNA was made. Every sequencing run drew on 15-18 subjects and yielded over 170 million TCR-beta sequences. TCRdb reprocessed the 5' RACE reads via MiXCR and lists one record per CDR3 protein. The table includes roughly 80,000 distinct CDR3 sequences, 5.8% detected once. As to time point: longitudinal time-point 2. V and J are TRBV10-3 and TRBJ1-2; a possible D gene is TRBD1 (5 bases). The sample taken for sequencing was PBMCs. The TCR sequence derives from a woman between 55 and 75 years old with multiple sclerosis. CDR3 residues: CAISESGQGLGYGYTF. CDR3 sequence (DNA): TGTGCCATCAGTGAGTCGGGCCAGGGCCTAGGTTATGGCTACACCTTC.